This TCR beta chain was observed in a study of T cells in Graves' hyperthyroidism and ophthalmopathy. Looking at the study overall: Peripheral blood was obtained at initial diagnosis, preceding any treatment.

This CDR3 region has 15 residues. Germline lookup yields CDR1 SGHAT and CDR2 FQNNGV. V was shortened by 3 bases and J by 2 bases, with 12 bases between the two germline ends. This clonotype appeared a single time. Its specificity is not known. Possible read error: a much larger clone is one base away. Study findings and constraints: The blood repertoire included most of the expanded thyroid clonotypes above 0.001.

Fresh peripheral blood, around 9.5 ml, yielded the PBMCs. RNA transcripts were the template for amplifying TCR beta CDR3 regions. When the TCR CDR3 underwent first-round RT-PCR, the HTBI primer set was used. A single record per CDR3 protein comes from TCRdb applying MiXCR to the multiplex PCR reads. In the table there are around 620,000 distinct CDR3 sequences, about 17% of which are singletons. This sequence joins TRBV11-2 and TRBJ2-3; the D gene is possibly TRBD1 (6 bases). The TCR originated in a woman in her twenties or thirties with Graves' hyperthyroidism. The specimen was blood. The CDR3 sequence: CASSLWDTYTDTQYF. Here the CDR3 DNA reads TGTGCCAGCAGCTTGTGGGACACTTACACAGATACGCAGTATTTT.